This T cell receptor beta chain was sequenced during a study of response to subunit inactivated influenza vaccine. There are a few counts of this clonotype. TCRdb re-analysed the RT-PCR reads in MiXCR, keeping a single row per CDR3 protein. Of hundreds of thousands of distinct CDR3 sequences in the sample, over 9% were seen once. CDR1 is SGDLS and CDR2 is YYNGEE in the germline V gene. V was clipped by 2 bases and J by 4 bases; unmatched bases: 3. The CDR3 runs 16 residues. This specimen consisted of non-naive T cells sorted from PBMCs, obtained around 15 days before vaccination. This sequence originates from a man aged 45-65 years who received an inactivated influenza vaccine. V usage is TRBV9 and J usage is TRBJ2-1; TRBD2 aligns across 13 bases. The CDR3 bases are TGTGCCAGCAGCGTTTCGGGACTAGCGGGGTACAATGAGCAGTTCTTC. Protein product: CASSVSGLAGYNEQFF.